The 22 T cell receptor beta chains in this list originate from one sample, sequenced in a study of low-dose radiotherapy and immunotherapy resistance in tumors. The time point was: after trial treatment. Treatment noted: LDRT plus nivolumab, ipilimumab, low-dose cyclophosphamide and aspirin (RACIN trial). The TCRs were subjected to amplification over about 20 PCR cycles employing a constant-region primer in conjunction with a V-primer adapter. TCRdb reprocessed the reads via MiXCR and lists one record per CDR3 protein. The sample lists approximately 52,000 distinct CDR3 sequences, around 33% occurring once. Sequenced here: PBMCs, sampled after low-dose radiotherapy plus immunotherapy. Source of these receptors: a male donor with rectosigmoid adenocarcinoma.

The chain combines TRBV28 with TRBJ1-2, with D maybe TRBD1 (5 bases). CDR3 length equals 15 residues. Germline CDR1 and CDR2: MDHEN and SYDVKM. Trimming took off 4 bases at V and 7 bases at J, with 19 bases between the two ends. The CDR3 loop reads CASSSITTGVTGYTF. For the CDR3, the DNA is TGTGCCAGCAGTTCGATTACGACGGGGGTGACTGGCTACACCTTC.

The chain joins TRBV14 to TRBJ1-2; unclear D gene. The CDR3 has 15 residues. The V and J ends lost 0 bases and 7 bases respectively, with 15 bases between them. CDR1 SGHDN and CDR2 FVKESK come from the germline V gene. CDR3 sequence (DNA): TGTGCCAGCAGCCAAGATCAGTTTTCAGTCCGTGGCTACACCTTC. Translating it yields CASSQDQFSVRGYTF.

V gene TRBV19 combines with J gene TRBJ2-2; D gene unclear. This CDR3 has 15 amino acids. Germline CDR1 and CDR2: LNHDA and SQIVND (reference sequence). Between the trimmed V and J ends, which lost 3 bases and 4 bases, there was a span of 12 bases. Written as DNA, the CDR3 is TGTGCCAGTAGTATGACCGAAAAAGTCACCGGGGAGCTGTTTTTT. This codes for CASSMTEKVTGELFF. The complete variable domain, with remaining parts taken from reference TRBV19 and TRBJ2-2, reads DGGITQSPKYLFRKEGQNVTLSCEQNLNHDAMYWYRQDPGQGLRLIYYSQIVNDFQKGDIAEGYSVSREKKESFPLTVTSAQKNPTAFYLCASSMTEKVTGELFFGEGSRLTVL.

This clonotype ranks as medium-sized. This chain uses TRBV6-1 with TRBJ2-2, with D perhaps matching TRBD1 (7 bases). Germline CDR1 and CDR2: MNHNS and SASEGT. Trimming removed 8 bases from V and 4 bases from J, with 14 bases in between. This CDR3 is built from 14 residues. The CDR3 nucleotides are TGTGCCAGCGGAGGGGGCGCGGTCACCGGGGAGCTGTTTTTT. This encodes CASGGGAVTGELFF.

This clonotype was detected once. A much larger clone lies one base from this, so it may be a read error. CDR3 sequence reads: CTSSARTGDQPQHF. CDR3 bases: TGTACCAGCAGCGCCCGGACAGGGGATCAGCCCCAGCATTTT. The J gene is TRBJ1-5, the V gene TRBV5-5, with 9 bases aligning to TRBD1. In germline, CDR1 is SGHKS, CDR2 YYEKEE (reference sequence). The CDR3 sequence is 14 residues long.

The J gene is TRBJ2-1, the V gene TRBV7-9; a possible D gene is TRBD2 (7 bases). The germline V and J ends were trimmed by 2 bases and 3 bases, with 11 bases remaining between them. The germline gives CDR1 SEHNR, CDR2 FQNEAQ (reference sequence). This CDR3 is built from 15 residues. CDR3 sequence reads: CASSLRGGLYNEQFF. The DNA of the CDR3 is TGTGCCAGCAGCTTAAGGGGGGGCCTCTACAATGAGCAGTTCTTC. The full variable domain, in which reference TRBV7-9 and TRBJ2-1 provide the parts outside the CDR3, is DTGVSQNPRHKITKRGQNVTFRCDPISEHNRLYWYRQTLGQGPEFLTYFQNEAQLEKSRLLSDRFSAERPKGSFSTLEIQRTEQGDSAMYLCASSLRGGLYNEQFFGPGTRLTVL.

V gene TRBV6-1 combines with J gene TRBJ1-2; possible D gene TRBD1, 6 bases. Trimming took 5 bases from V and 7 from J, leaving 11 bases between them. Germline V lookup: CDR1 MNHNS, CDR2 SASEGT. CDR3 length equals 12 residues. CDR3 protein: CASSPRGIGYTF. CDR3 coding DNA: TGTGCCAGCAGTCCCAGGGGAATTGGCTACACCTTC.

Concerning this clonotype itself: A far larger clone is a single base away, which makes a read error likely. The CDR3 protein is CASSFWGNEQFF. In DNA, the CDR3 is TGTGCCAGCAGTTTCTGGGGGAACGAGCAGTTCTTC. The chain uses TRBV28 and TRBJ2-1; D may be TRBD1 or TRBD2 (5 bases each). V lost 3 bases and J 10 bases, leaving 10 bases between the germline ends. Germline values: CDR1 MDHEN, CDR2 SYDVKM. The CDR3 sequence is 12 residues long.

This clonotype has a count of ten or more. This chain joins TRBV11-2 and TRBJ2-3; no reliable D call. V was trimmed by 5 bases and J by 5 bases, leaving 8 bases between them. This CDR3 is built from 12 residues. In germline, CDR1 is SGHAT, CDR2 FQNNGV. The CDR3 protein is CASSPVGDTQYF. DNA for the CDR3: TGTGCCAGCAGCCCCGTCGGAGATACGCAGTATTTT.

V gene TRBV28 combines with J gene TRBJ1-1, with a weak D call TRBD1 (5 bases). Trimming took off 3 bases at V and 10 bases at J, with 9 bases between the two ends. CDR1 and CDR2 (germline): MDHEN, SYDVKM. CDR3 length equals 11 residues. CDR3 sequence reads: CASSFMQGAFF. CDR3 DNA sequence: TGTGCCAGCAGTTTTATGCAGGGAGCTTTCTTT.

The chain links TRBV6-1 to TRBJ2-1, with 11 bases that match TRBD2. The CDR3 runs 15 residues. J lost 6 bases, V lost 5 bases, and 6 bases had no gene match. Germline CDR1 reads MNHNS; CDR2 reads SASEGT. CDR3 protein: CASSLTSGNLNEQFF. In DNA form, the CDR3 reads TGTGCCAGCAGTTTGACTAGCGGGAATCTCAATGAGCAGTTCTTC.

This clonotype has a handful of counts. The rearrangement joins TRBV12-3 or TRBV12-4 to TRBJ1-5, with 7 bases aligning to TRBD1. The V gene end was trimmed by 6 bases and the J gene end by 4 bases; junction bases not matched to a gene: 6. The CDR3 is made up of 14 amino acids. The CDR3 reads CASSHWDSNQPQHF. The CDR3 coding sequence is TGTGCCAGCAGCCATTGGGACAGTAATCAGCCCCAGCATTTT.

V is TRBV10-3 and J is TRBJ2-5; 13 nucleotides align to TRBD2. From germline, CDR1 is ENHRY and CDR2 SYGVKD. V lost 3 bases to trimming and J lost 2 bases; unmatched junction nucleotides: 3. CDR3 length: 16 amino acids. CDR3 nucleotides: TGTGCCATCAGTGACCAACTAGCGGGGGGGCAAGAGACCCAGTACTTC. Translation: CAISDQLAGGQETQYF.

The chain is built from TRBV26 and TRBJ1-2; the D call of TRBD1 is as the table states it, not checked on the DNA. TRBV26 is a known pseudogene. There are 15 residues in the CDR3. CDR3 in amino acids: CASRPTTGGQYGYTF. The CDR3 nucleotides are TGTGCCAGCAGACCTACGACAGGGGGGCAATATGGCTACACCTTC.

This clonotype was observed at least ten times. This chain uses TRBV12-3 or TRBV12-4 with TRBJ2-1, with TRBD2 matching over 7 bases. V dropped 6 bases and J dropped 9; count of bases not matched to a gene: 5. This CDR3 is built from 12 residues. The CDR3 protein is CASSGGSGEQFF. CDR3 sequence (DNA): TGTGCCAGCAGCGGGGGGTCCGGTGAGCAGTTCTTC.

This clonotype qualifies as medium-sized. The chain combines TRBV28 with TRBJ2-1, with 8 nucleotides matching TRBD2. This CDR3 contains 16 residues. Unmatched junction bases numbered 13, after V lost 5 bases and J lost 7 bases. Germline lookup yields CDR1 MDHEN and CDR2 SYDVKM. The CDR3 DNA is TGTGCCAGCAGTGGCGAGGTAGCGGGAAAGGATAATGAGCAGTTCTTC. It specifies CASSGEVAGKDNEQFF.

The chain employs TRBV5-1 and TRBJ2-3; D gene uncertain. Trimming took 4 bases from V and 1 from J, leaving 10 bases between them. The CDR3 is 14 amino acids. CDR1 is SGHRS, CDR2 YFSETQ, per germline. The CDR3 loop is CASSALGGTDTQYF. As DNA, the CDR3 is TGCGCCAGCAGCGCCCTCGGCGGCACAGATACGCAGTATTTT.

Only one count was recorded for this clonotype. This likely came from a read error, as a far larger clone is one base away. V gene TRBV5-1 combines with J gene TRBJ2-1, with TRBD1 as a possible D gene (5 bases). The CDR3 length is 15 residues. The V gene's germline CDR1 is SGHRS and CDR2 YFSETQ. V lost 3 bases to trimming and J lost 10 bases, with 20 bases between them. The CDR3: CASSYTDRAPSEQFF. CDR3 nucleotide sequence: TGCGCCAGCAGCTACACAGACAGAGCTCCGTCGGAGCAGTTCTTC.

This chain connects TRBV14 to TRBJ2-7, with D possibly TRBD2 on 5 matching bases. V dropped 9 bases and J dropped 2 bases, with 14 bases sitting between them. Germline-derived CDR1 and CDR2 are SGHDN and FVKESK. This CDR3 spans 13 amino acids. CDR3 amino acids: CASNPGITYEQYF. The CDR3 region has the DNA TGTGCCAGTAACCCGGGGATTACCTACGAGCAGTACTTC.

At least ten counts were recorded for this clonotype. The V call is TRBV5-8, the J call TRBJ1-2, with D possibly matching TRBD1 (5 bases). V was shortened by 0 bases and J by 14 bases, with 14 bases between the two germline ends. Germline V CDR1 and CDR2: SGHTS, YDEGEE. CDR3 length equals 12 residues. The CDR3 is CASSLVARAGTF. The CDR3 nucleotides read TGTGCCAGCAGCTTGGTTGCCAGGGCTGGTACCTTC.

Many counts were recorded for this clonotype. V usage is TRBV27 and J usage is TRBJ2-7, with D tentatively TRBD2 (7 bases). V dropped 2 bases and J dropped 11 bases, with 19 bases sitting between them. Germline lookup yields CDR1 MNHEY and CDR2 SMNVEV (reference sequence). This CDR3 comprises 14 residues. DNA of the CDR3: TGTGCCAGCAGTTTACAATCCGGGGGGCGGTTTGAGTACTTC. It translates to CASSLQSGGRFEYF.

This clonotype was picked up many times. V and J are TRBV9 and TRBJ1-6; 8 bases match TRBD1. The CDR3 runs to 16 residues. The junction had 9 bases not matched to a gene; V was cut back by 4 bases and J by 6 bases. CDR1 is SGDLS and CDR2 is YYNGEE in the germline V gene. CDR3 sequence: CASSSGTGSGNSPLHF. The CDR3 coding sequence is TGTGCCAGCAGCTCCGGGACAGGCAGCGGTAATTCACCCCTCCACTTT.